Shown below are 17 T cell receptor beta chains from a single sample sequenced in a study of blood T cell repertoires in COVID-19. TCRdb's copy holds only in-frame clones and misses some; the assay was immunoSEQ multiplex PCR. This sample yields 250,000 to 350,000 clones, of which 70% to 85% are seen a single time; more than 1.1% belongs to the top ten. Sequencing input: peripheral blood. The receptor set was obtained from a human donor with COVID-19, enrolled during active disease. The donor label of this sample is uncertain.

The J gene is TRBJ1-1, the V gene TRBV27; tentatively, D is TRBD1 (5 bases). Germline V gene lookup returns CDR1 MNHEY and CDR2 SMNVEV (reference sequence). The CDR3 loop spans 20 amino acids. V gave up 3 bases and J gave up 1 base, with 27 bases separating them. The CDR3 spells CASSFGGWGTKAMGNTEAFF. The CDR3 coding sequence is TGTGCCAGCAGTTTCGGGGGTTGGGGAACTAAGGCAATGGGGAACACTGAAGCTTTCTTT.

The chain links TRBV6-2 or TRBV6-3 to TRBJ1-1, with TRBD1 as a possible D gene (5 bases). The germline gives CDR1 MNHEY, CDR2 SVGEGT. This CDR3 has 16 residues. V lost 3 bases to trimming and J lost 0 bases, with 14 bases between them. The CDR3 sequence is CASSYPLEGMNTEAFF. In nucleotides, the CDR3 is TGTGCCAGCAGTTATCCCCTGGAGGGGATGAACACTGAAGCTTTCTTT.

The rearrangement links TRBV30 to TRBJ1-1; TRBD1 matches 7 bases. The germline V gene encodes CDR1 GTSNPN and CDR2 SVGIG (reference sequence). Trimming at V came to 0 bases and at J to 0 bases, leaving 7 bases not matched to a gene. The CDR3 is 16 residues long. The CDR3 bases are TGTGCCTGGAGTGTACGCAGGGGGGTCTTGAACACTGAAGCTTTCTTT. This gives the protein CAWSVRRGVLNTEAFF.

Here the CDR3 DNA reads TGTGCCAGCAGCCTCCTCCGCGTCGGGAGGGCCAAAAACATTCAGTACTTC. Protein product: CASSLLRVGRAKNIQYF. This chain connects TRBV7-2 to TRBJ2-4; 7 bases map to TRBD2. The germline V gene has CDR1 SGHTA and CDR2 FQGNSA. Trimming took 5 bases from V and 1 from J; bases not matched to a gene: 11. CDR3 length equals 17 residues.

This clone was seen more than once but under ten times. The CDR3 nucleotides read TGTGCCTGGCGGGACTCTCGGGACACTGAAGCTTTCTTT. It codes for CAWRDSRDTEAFF. This rearrangement joins TRBV30 to TRBJ1-1; a possible D gene is TRBD1 (5 bases). V was pared by 5 bases and J by 3 bases, with 13 bases between. Per the germline V gene, CDR1 is GTSNPN and CDR2 is SVGIG (reference sequence). The CDR3 has 13 amino acids.

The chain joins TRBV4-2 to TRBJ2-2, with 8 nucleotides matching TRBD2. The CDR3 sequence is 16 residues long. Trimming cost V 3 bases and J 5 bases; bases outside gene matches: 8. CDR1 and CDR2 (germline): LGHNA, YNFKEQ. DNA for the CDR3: TGTGCCAGCAGCCAGTCCGGGACTAGTTGGACCGGGGAGCTGTTTTTT. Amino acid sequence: CASSQSGTSWTGELFF.

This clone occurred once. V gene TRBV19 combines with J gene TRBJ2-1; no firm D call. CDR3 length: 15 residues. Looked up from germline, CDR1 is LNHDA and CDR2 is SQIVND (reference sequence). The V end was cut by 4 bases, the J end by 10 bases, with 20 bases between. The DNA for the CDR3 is TGTGCCAGTAGTACGGGTCAATTCGTTATATACGAGCAGTTCTTC. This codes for CASSTGQFVIYEQFF.

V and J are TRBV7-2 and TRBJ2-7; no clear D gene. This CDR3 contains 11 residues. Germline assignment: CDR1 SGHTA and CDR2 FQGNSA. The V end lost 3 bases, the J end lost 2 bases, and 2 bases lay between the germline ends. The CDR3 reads CASSFTYEQYF. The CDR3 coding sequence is TGTGCCAGCAGCTTCACCTACGAGCAGTACTTC.

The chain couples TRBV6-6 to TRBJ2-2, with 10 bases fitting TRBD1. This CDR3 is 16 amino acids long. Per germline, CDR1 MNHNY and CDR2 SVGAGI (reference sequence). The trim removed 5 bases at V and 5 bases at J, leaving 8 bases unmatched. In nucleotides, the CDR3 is TGTGCCAGCAGTCCCCGAGGACAGGGGGTTACCGGGGAGCTGTTTTTT. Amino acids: CASSPRGQGVTGELFF.

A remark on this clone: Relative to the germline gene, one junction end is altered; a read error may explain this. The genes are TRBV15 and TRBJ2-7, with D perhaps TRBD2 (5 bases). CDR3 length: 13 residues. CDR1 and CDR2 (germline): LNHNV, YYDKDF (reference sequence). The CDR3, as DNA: TGTGCCACCAGCAGAGGGGAGAGATCCCCCCCCCTCTTC. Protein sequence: CATSRGERSPPLF.

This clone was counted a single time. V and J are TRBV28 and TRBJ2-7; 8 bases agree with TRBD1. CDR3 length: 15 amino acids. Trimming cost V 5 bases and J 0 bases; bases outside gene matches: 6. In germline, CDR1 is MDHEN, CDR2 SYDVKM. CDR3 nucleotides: TGTGCCAGCAGTCTTTCAGGGGGCTACTCCTACGAGCAGTACTTC. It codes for CASSLSGGYSYEQYF.

The CDR3 here is CASSLQGLAGVEQYF. CDR3 sequence (DNA): TGTGCCAGCAGCTTACAGGGACTAGCGGGAGTCGAGCAGTACTTC. This sequence joins TRBV11-2 and TRBJ2-7; the match to TRBD2 covers 14 bases. V shed 2 bases and J 6 bases; nucleotides not matched to a gene: 3. The CDR3 has 15 amino acids. Germline CDR1 is SGHAT and CDR2 is FQNNGV.

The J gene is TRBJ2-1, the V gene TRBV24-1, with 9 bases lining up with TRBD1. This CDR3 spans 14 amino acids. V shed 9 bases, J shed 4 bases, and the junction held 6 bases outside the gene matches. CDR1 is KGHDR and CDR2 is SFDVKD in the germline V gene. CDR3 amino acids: CATAGTGTYNEQFF. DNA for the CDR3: TGTGCCACCGCAGGGACAGGGACTTACAATGAGCAGTTCTTC.

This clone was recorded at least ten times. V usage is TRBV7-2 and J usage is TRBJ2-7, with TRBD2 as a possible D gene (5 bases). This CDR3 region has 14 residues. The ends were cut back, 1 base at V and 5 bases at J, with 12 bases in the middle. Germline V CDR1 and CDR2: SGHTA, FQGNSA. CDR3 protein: CASSLGGRPHEQYF. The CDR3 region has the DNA TGTGCCAGCAGCTTAGGAGGGCGCCCCCACGAGCAGTACTTC.

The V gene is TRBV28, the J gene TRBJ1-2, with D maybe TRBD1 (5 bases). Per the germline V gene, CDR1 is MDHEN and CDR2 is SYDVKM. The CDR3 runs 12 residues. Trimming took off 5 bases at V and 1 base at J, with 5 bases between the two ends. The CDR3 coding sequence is TGTGCCAGCAGTGACAGTAACTATGGCTACACCTTC. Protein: CASSDSNYGYTF.

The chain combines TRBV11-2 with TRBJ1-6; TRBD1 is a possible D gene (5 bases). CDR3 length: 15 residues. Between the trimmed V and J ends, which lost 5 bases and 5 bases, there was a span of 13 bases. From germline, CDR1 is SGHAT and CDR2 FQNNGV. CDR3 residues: CASSRSWGDNSPLHF. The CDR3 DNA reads TGTGCCAGCAGCCGCTCATGGGGGGATAATTCACCCCTCCACTTT.

The DNA for the CDR3 is TGTGCCAGCGTAGGACAGCTACTTCCGAAAGAGACCCAGTACTTC. Protein sequence: CASVGQLLPKETQYF. The chain recombines TRBV6-6 with TRBJ2-5, with D tentatively TRBD1 (6 bases). Germline V lookup: CDR1 MNHNY, CDR2 SVGAGI (reference sequence). There are 15 residues in the CDR3. The V end lost 8 bases, the J end lost 3 bases, and 19 bases lay between the germline ends.